These 23 T cell receptor beta chains came from one sample sequenced in a study of blood T cell repertoires in COVID-19. The assay was immunoSEQ multiplex PCR, and TCRdb's table has in-frame clones only and misses some. The sample includes 150,000 or so clones, approximately 90% of them seen just once. The sequenced sample was PBMCs or T cells enriched from blood (not recorded which). These receptors were taken from a woman aged 50 to 60 who had recovered from COVID-19.

A few counts support this clone. The V gene is TRBV9, the J gene TRBJ2-7; 8 nucleotides line up with TRBD1. Germline values: CDR1 SGDLS, CDR2 YYNGEE. The CDR3 is 15 amino acids. Germline trimming cut 4 bases from V and 4 bases from J; bases unmatched to any gene: 10. The chain's CDR3 is CASSSPGTGVYEQYF. CDR3 sequence (DNA): TGTGCCAGCAGCTCCCCCGGGACAGGTGTGTACGAGCAGTACTTC.

The chain carries TRBV19 and TRBJ1-4; D might be TRBD1 (5 bases). V dropped 6 bases and J dropped 15 bases, with 14 bases sitting between them. The CDR3 totals 11 residues. Germline-derived CDR1 and CDR2 are LNHDA and SQIVND (reference sequence). The CDR3: CASSAGTEVFF. DNA for the CDR3: TGTGCCAGTAGCGCCGGGACTGAGGTGTTTTTT.

The V and J genes are TRBV11-2 and TRBJ2-3; 13 positions agree with TRBD2. The CDR3 is 19 residues long. The germline CDR1 and CDR2 sequences are SGHAT and FQNNGV. The ends lost 5 bases at V and 1 base at J; junction bases unmatched: 12. The CDR3 region is CASSPGLAGANRGTDTQYF. Written as DNA, the CDR3 is TGTGCCAGCAGCCCAGGACTAGCGGGGGCTAATCGAGGCACAGATACGCAGTATTTT.

The chain employs TRBV29-1 and TRBJ2-1, with 16 bases aligning to TRBD2. V lost 6 bases and J lost 7; bases outside the gene matches: 6. Germline V gives CDR1 SQVTM, CDR2 ANQGSEA. The CDR3 is 15 amino acids. The CDR3 DNA reads TGCAGCGTGGGACTAGCGGGGGGGAGAAGGAATGAGCAGTTCTTC. Translated, it gives CSVGLAGGRRNEQFF.

The chain combines TRBV3-1 (or the pseudogene TRBV3-2) with TRBJ1-6; tentatively, D is TRBD1 (6 bases). The CDR3 spans 14 residues. Germline V gene lookup returns CDR1 LGHDT and CDR2 YNNKEL (reference sequence). Trimming left V 8 bases short and J 7 bases short, with 15 bases between. CDR3 residues: CASSGVGTNSPLHF. The CDR3, as DNA: TGTGCCAGCTCAGGTGTGGGGACAAATTCACCCCTCCACTTT.

The chain has TRBV7-9 and TRBJ2-1; a weak D match, TRBD2 (7 bases). Trimming removed 6 bases from V and 2 bases from J, with 17 bases in between. The CDR3 is made up of 16 amino acids. Germline lookup yields CDR1 SEHNR and CDR2 FQNEAQ (reference sequence). CDR3 in DNA: TGTGCCAGCAGACTCCTGGGGGGGCGAACCTACAATGAGCAGTTCTTC. Its translation: CASRLLGGRTYNEQFF.

The J gene is TRBJ1-6, the V gene TRBV7-2, with a weak D call TRBD1 (5 bases). The CDR3 is 15 amino acids. The V end lost 5 bases, the J end lost 7 bases, and 15 bases lay between the germline ends. The germline V gene has CDR1 SGHTA and CDR2 FQGNSA. CDR3 amino acids: CASSRRDPGNSPLHF. CDR3 bases: TGTGCCAGCAGCCGGCGGGACCCGGGGAATTCACCCCTCCACTTT. The full variable domain, in which reference TRBV7-2 and TRBJ1-6 provide the parts outside the CDR3, is GAGVSQSPSNKVTEKGKDVELRCDPISGHTALYWYRQSLGQGLEFLIYFQGNSAPDKSGLPSDRFSAERTGGSVSTLTIQRTQQEDSAVYLCASSRRDPGNSPLHFGNGTRLTVT.

V usage is TRBV30 and J usage is TRBJ1-2; D unresolved. CDR1 is GTSNPN and CDR2 is SVGIG in the germline V gene (reference sequence). The CDR3 length is 14 residues. V was shortened by 7 bases and J by 0 bases, with 15 bases between the two germline ends. The CDR3 nucleotides are TGTGCCTCACCTCCGGCGGTAGCTAACTATGGCTACACCTTC. Translating gives CASPPAVANYGYTF. The full variable domain, rest sourced from reference TRBV30 and TRBJ1-2, is SQTIHQWPATLVQPVGSPLSLECTVEGTSNPNLYWYRQAAGRGLQLLFYSVGIGQISSEVPQNLSASRPQDRQFILSSKKLLLSDSGFYLCASPPAVANYGYTFGSGTRLTVV.

The J gene is TRBJ2-7, the V gene TRBV2; D possibly corresponds to TRBD1 (6 bases). This CDR3 spans 16 amino acids. CDR1 is SNHLY, CDR2 FYNNEI, per germline. V was pared by 3 bases and J by 3 bases, with 18 bases between. CDR3 protein: CASSEAAAGDLYEQYF. The CDR3 DNA reads TGTGCCAGCAGTGAGGCCGCCGCAGGGGACCTCTACGAGCAGTACTTC.

In this sample, this clone turned up once. V is TRBV9 and J is TRBJ1-2; TRBD1 agrees at 11 bases. V was clipped by 4 bases and J by 6 bases; unmatched bases: 8. This CDR3 contains 15 residues. Germline loops: CDR1 SGDLS, CDR2 YYNGEE. The CDR3, as DNA: TGTGCCAGCAGCATGGGACAGGGGGTGTATCATGGCTACACCTTC. Protein product: CASSMGQGVYHGYTF.

The chain links TRBV5-4 to TRBJ1-2; D gene unclear. The CDR3 sequence is 14 residues long. Germline assignment: CDR1 SGHNT and CDR2 YYREEE (reference sequence). V was shortened by 5 bases and J by 1 base, with 12 bases between the two germline ends. CDR3 DNA sequence: TGTGCCAGCAGTCATCAGGATTTTAACTATGGCTACACCTTC. Translation gives CASSHQDFNYGYTF. Looking up the rest from reference TRBV5-4 and TRBJ1-2 gives the full variable domain: ETGVTQSPTHLIKTRGQQVTLRCSSQSGHNTVSWYQQALGQGPQFIFQYYREEENGRGNFPPRFSGLQFPNYSSELNVNALELDDSALYLCASSHQDFNYGYTFGSGTRLTVV.

V is TRBV20-1 and J is TRBJ2-7, with 7 bases matching TRBD2. The trim removed 3 bases at V and 5 bases at J, leaving 7 bases unmatched. CDR1 is DFQATT, CDR2 SNEGSKA, per germline (reference sequence). CDR3 length: 13 residues. This chain's CDR3 is CSASPGRVDEQYF. CDR3 in DNA: TGCAGTGCTAGTCCAGGGAGGGTCGACGAGCAGTACTTC.

The rearrangement joins TRBV19 to TRBJ1-2, with D perhaps matching TRBD1 (5 bases). CDR3 length: 12 amino acids. Germline V CDR1 and CDR2: LNHDA, SQIVND (reference sequence). V was trimmed by 6 bases and J by 8 bases, leaving 13 bases between them. CDR3 sequence (DNA): TGTGCCAGTAGGAAGAACTGGGGCGGCTACACCTTC. Translating it yields CASRKNWGGYTF.

The rearrangement uses TRBV5-1 and TRBJ1-5; 8 bases match TRBD1. The CDR3 spans 14 residues. V lost 0 bases, J lost 5 bases, and 1 base stayed unmatched. Germline V gene sequence: CDR1 SGHRS, CDR2 YFSETQ. The DNA of the CDR3 is TGCGCCAGCAGCTTGGGGGACAGGCATCAGCCCCAGCATTTT. It encodes CASSLGDRHQPQHF.

The V call is TRBV11-3, the J call TRBJ2-7, with D perhaps TRBD2 (5 bases). The CDR3 covers 13 residues. CDR1 SGHNT and CDR2 YENEEA come from the germline V gene. Trimming stripped 4 bases from V and 4 bases from J, with 11 bases between. CDR3 nucleotide sequence: TGTGCCAGCAGCTCGCGGGCCAAATACGAGCAGTACTTC. Protein: CASSSRAKYEQYF.

The DNA for the CDR3 is TGTGCCAGCTCACCACTTGGTCCCGGGACAGGGGGACACTATGGCTACACCTTC. Encoded protein: CASSPLGPGTGGHYGYTF. This chain uses TRBV18 with TRBJ1-2, with TRBD1 matching 11 bases. Unmatched junction bases numbered 10, after V lost 1 base and J lost 3 bases. The CDR3 sequence is 18 residues long. Germline V gene data show CDR1 as KGHSH and CDR2 as LQKENI.

The chain couples TRBV9 to TRBJ2-7; perhaps TRBD2 as D (7 bases). This CDR3 spans 16 amino acids. Trimming took off 0 bases at V and 9 bases at J, with 22 bases between the two ends. Looked up from germline, CDR1 is SGDLS and CDR2 is YYNGEE. The DNA for the CDR3 is TGTGCCAGCAGCGTAGGGGTGGCGGGGGCCGAGAACGGGCAGTACTTC. Its translation: CASSVGVAGAENGQYF.

This clone was observed a handful of times. The rearrangement joins TRBV19 to TRBJ1-2; 8 bases align to TRBD1. Looked up from germline, CDR1 is LNHDA and CDR2 is SQIVND (reference sequence). Trimming removed 5 bases from V and 8 bases from J; junction bases left unmatched: 10. This CDR3 is 14 amino acids long. CDR3 region: CASSGGQGTGGYTF. In nucleotides, the CDR3 is TGTGCCAGTAGTGGAGGACAGGGAACGGGGGGCTACACCTTC.

The V gene is TRBV2, the J gene TRBJ1-6; no reliable D call. CDR1 and CDR2 from the germline V gene are SNHLY and FYNNEI. V was cut by 8 bases and J by 7 bases, with 9 bases left in between. The CDR3 extends over 12 amino acids. The DNA for the CDR3 is TGTGCCAGCTCTAGCCCGAATTCACCCCTCCACTTT. Its translation is CASSSPNSPLHF.

The CDR3 DNA sequence: TGTGCCAGCAGCTTAGTAACCGGGACTAGGGTAAATGAGCAGTTCTTC. Protein product: CASSLVTGTRVNEQFF. J is TRBJ2-1 and V is TRBV7-2, with 8 bases lining up with TRBD2. Germline CDR1 SGHTA, CDR2 FQGNSA. The CDR3 sequence is 16 residues long. The ends lost 1 base at V and 7 bases at J; junction bases unmatched: 9.

This chain links TRBV5-1 with TRBJ2-5; 8 positions match TRBD1. The J segment lost 5 bases and the V segment lost 0 bases, leaving 9 bases of the junction unmatched. Looked up from germline, CDR1 is SGHRS and CDR2 is YFSETQ. The CDR3 consists of 16 residues. CDR3 amino acids: CASSLGSGGKGETQYF. CDR3 coding DNA: TGCGCCAGCAGCTTGGGCTCAGGGGGCAAGGGGGAGACCCAGTACTTC.

J is TRBJ2-5 and V is TRBV7-9; 7 bases line up with TRBD2. The CDR3 is 16 amino acids. The V gene's germline CDR1 is SEHNR and CDR2 FQNEAQ (reference sequence). V dropped 5 bases and J dropped 5; count of bases not matched to a gene: 14. The DNA for the CDR3 is TGTGCCAGCAGCCGATCCACCCAGCGGGGTGGGGAGACCCAGTACTTC. As protein: CASSRSTQRGGETQYF.

This clone was observed once. The chain has TRBV7-3 and TRBJ2-5; 10 bases are a match to TRBD2. The CDR3 consists of 15 residues. Looked up from germline, CDR1 is SGHTA and CDR2 is FQGTGA. V shed 4 bases, J shed 4 bases, and the junction held 6 bases outside the gene matches. Written as DNA, the CDR3 is TGTGCCAGCAGCTCGGGAGCGGGGGGGCTAGAGACCCAGTACTTC. Its translation: CASSSGAGGLETQYF. Full variable domain (outside the CDR3, taken from reference TRBV7-3 and TRBJ2-5): GAGVSQTPSNKVTEKGKYVELRCDPISGHTALYWYRQSLGQGPEFLIYFQGTGAADDSGLPNDRFFAVRPEGSVSTLKIQRTERGDSAVYLCASSSGAGGLETQYFGPGTRLLVL.